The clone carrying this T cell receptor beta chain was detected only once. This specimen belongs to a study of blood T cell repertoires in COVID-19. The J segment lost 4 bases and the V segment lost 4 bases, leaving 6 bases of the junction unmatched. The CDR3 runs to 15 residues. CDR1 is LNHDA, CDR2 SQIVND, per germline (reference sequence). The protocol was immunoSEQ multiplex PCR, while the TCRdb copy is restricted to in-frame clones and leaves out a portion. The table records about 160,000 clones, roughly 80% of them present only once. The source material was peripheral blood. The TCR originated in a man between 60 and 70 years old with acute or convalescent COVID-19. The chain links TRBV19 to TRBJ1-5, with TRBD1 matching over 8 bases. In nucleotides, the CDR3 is TGTGCCAGTAGTACCGCCGGGACAGGTAATCAGCCCCAGCATTTT. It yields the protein CASSTAGTGNQPQHF.